The 32 T cell receptor beta chains given below trace back to one sample, sequenced in a study of chemoradiotherapy in HPV16-positive cancers. Profiling relied on immunoSEQ multiplex PCR, and the TCRdb table lists in-frame clones only, not all of them. The sample carries around 62,000 clones, around nine tenths recorded once. The input for sequencing was blood, taken from a patient who underwent chemoradiotherapy. Receptors originate from a human donor with HPV-associated anogenital cancer.

This chain connects TRBV6-6 to TRBJ2-5; D gene ambiguous. Germline CDR1 and CDR2: MNHNY and SVGAGI (reference sequence). CDR3 length equals 13 residues. The germline V and J ends were trimmed by 4 bases and 1 base, with 7 bases remaining between them. CDR3 coding DNA: TGTGCCAGCAGTTTCGTAGTCCAAGAGACCCAGTACTTC. Its translation: CASSFVVQETQYF.

The chain uses TRBV21-1 and TRBJ2-5; the D call in the table, TRBD2, was not verified against the DNA. TRBV21-1 is given as a pseudogene. The CDR3 loop spans 18 amino acids. For the CDR3, the DNA is TGTGCCAGCAGCACCTTTCCAAGTGGGGGGAGAAGCGGGGAGACCCAGTACTTC. Protein product: CASSTFPSGGRSGETQYF.

CDR3: CASNEGYYGYTF. The DNA of the CDR3 is TGTGCCAGCAACGAGGGTTACTATGGCTACACCTTC. The chain uses TRBV2 and TRBJ1-2; no firm D call. Per the germline V gene, CDR1 is SNHLY and CDR2 is FYNNEI. The CDR3 covers 12 residues. V was pared by 7 bases and J by 3 bases, with 9 bases between.

The chain combines TRBV6-1 with TRBJ2-5; TRBD1 is a possible D gene (5 bases). There are 13 residues in the CDR3. Germline lookup yields CDR1 MNHNS and CDR2 SASEGT. V shed 1 base and J shed 4 bases, with 7 bases lying between them. The CDR3 DNA sequence: TGTGCCAGCAGTGAAGTTAGGGGAGAGACCCAGTACTTC. It codes for CASSEVRGETQYF.

This chain joins TRBV6-1 and TRBJ2-7, with 7 bases lining up with TRBD1. Trimming at V came to 6 bases and at J to 11 bases, leaving 16 bases not matched to a gene. The CDR3 loop spans 14 amino acids. The germline gives CDR1 MNHNS, CDR2 SASEGT. The CDR3 nucleotides read TGTGCCAGCAGGCCGAGTGAGGGACAGCCTAATAAGTACTTC. Its translation: CASRPSEGQPNKYF.

The rearrangement links TRBV15 to TRBJ1-5; TRBD1 matches 10 bases. Germline loops: CDR1 LNHNV, CDR2 YYDKDF (reference sequence). The CDR3 covers 16 residues. Unmatched junction bases numbered 5, after V lost 1 base and J lost 5 bases. This CDR3 reads CATSRVETGGYQPQHF. DNA for the CDR3: TGTGCCACCAGCAGAGTAGAGACAGGGGGCTATCAGCCCCAGCATTTT.

The chain couples TRBV5-6 to TRBJ1-2; the D gene is possibly TRBD1 (6 bases). Germline V gives CDR1 SGHDT, CDR2 YYEEEE. V lost 4 bases and J 4 bases, leaving 11 bases between the germline ends. CDR3 size: 13 residues. CDR3 sequence reads: CASSPGGPYGYTF. In DNA, the CDR3 is TGTGCCAGCAGCCCCGGGGGGCCCTATGGCTACACCTTC. Combining the CDR3 with reference TRBV5-6 and TRBJ1-2 gives the whole variable domain DAGVTQSPTHLIKTRGQQVTLRCSPKSGHDTVSWYQQALGQGPQFIFQYYEEEERQRGNFPDRFSGHQFPNYSSELNVNALLLGDSALYLCASSPGGPYGYTFGSGTRLTVV.

This clone was seen a handful of times. V gene TRBV19 combines with J gene TRBJ2-4; D gene unclear. Germline assignment: CDR1 LNHDA and CDR2 SQIVND (reference sequence). The CDR3 spans 14 residues. Trimming left V 5 bases short and J 0 bases short, with 8 bases between. The CDR3 reads CASSSDLAKNIQYF. The CDR3 DNA reads as TGTGCCAGTAGTTCGGATTTAGCCAAAAACATTCAGTACTTC.

CDR3 sequence (DNA): TGTGCCAGTAGTCGACCCGGAGGGGGCAATCAGCCCCAGCATTTT. It specifies CASSRPGGGNQPQHF. The genes are TRBV19 and TRBJ1-5, with D perhaps TRBD1 (5 bases). Germline assignment: CDR1 LNHDA and CDR2 SQIVND (reference sequence). Deletions cut 5 bases from V and 2 bases from J, with 13 bases between. The CDR3 has 15 amino acids.

V usage is TRBV5-1 and J usage is TRBJ2-1, with 8 bases that match TRBD1. J lost 0 bases, V lost 4 bases, and 6 bases had no gene match. Germline-derived CDR1 and CDR2 are SGHRS and YFSETQ. The CDR3 length is 16 residues. The CDR3 reads CASSPGQGSSYNEQFF. The DNA for the CDR3 is TGCGCCAGCAGCCCAGGACAGGGAAGCTCCTACAATGAGCAGTTCTTC. Full variable domain (remainder filled in from reference TRBV5-1 and TRBJ2-1): KAGVTQTPRYLIKTRGQQVTLSCSPISGHRSVSWYQQTPGQGLQFLFEYFSETQRNKGNFPGRFSGRQFSNSRSEMNVSTLELGDSALYLCASSPGQGSSYNEQFFGPGTRLTVL.

V usage is TRBV7-9 and J usage is TRBJ2-7, with no clear D. The germline CDR1 and CDR2 sequences are SEHNR and FQNEAQ (reference sequence). V was cut by 1 base and J by 7 bases, with 8 bases left in between. This CDR3 is 12 amino acids long. The CDR3 sequence: CASSLDTREQYF. Written as DNA, the CDR3 is TGTGCCAGCAGCTTAGATACTCGGGAGCAGTACTTC.

The chain links TRBV6-5 to TRBJ1-6; D remains unclear. V lost 6 bases and J lost 7, with 7 bases in between. Germline V gene lookup returns CDR1 MNHEY and CDR2 SVGAGI. The CDR3 totals 12 residues. The CDR3 spells CASREANSPLHF. CDR3 DNA sequence: TGTGCCAGCAGGGAGGCAAATTCACCCCTCCACTTT.

This clone is a singleton in its sample. The chain links TRBV9 to TRBJ2-3, with D possibly being TRBD1 or TRBD2 (5 bases each). In germline, CDR1 is SGDLS, CDR2 YYNGEE. The germline V and J ends were trimmed by 6 bases and 6 bases, with 17 bases remaining between them. The CDR3 covers 14 residues. The CDR3 sequence: CASKEGPYLDTQYF. DNA for the CDR3: TGTGCCAGCAAAGAGGGGCCCTATCTGGATACGCAGTATTTT.

CDR3 residues: CAITGEGETQYF. The CDR3 DNA is TGTGCCATCACGGGAGAGGGAGAGACCCAGTACTTC. The genes are TRBV6-5 and TRBJ2-5, with D possibly matching TRBD2 (6 bases). V gave up 10 bases and J gave up 4 bases, with 13 bases separating them. The germline gives CDR1 MNHEY, CDR2 SVGAGI. The CDR3 runs 12 residues.

The sample holds one count of this clone. The chain links TRBV10-2 to TRBJ1-1, with D uncertain. The CDR3 is 13 residues long. The germline gives CDR1 WSHSY, CDR2 SAAADI. Trimming took off 0 bases at V and 7 bases at J, with 9 bases between the two ends. The CDR3 reads CASSESVTSEAFF. The CDR3 DNA sequence: TGCGCCAGCAGTGAGTCTGTTACAAGTGAAGCTTTCTTT.

The chain couples TRBV6-5 to TRBJ2-3; 13 bases agree with TRBD2. The germline gives CDR1 MNHEY, CDR2 SVGAGI. This CDR3 spans 16 amino acids. The trim removed 2 bases at V and 7 bases at J, leaving 6 bases unmatched. CDR3 DNA: TGTGCCAGCAGTTACGATACTAGCGGGGGGGCATATACGCAGTATTTT. This sequence encodes CASSYDTSGGAYTQYF.

This chain links TRBV7-9 with TRBJ2-7; tentatively, D is TRBD1 (5 bases). This CDR3 has 12 residues. Trimming cost V 5 bases and J 4 bases, with 9 bases left between them. Germline CDR1 is SEHNR and CDR2 is FQNEAQ (reference sequence). The CDR3 region is CASSLGAYEQYF. The DNA for the CDR3 is TGTGCCAGCAGCCTAGGGGCATACGAGCAGTACTTC.

The J gene is TRBJ1-6, the V gene TRBV2; 7 bases align to TRBD1. V dropped 7 bases and J dropped 7; count of bases not matched to a gene: 7. This CDR3 is built from 14 residues. Per germline, CDR1 SNHLY and CDR2 FYNNEI. DNA of the CDR3: TGTGCCAGCACCCGAGACAGGGAAAATTCACCCCTCCACTTT. Its translation is CASTRDRENSPLHF.

The CDR3 DNA reads TGTGCCAGCAGTTTAACCGGGGGGGACTACCAGATCCTTGAGGGCCAAGAGACCCAGTACTTC. It codes for CASSLTGGDYQILEGQETQYF. The J gene is TRBJ2-5, the V gene TRBV27; 8 bases are a match to TRBD2. V lost 2 bases to trimming and J lost 1 base; unmatched junction nucleotides: 21. This CDR3 contains 21 residues. Germline loops: CDR1 MNHEY, CDR2 SMNVEV (reference sequence).

Points on this clone: Other nucleotide sequences from this sample produce the same CDR3. The chain joins TRBV1 to TRBJ2-1; TRBD1 was called by the table and not checked on the DNA. TRBV1 is listed as a pseudogene. The CDR3 is 15 residues long. The CDR3 loop reads CTSSQTDRVGNEQFF. In DNA form, the CDR3 reads TGCACCAGCAGCCAAACGGACAGGGTAGGCAATGAGCAGTTCTTC.

The chain couples TRBV5-5 to TRBJ1-5; D possibly corresponds to TRBD1 (5 bases). V gave up 1 base and J gave up 2 bases, with 7 bases separating them. CDR3 length equals 14 residues. From germline, CDR1 is SGHKS and CDR2 YYEKEE (reference sequence). CDR3 in amino acids: CASSLRDGNQPQHF. The CDR3 DNA follows: TGTGCCAGCAGCTTGCGGGACGGCAATCAGCCCCAGCATTTT.

This chain uses TRBV11-3 with TRBJ2-2; D tentatively fits TRBD1 or TRBD2 (6 bases each). Germline CDR1 and CDR2: SGHNT and YENEEA. The ends were cut back, 5 bases at V and 0 bases at J, with 13 bases in the middle. This CDR3 is 16 amino acids long. CDR3 DNA sequence: TGTGCCAGCAGCCCGGGGGCCAGGGCGAACACCGGGGAGCTGTTTTTT. It is translated as CASSPGARANTGELFF.

V is TRBV11-3 and J is TRBJ1-6; D unclear. Trimming stripped 5 bases from V and 4 bases from J, with 6 bases between. The CDR3 length is 13 residues. Germline lookup yields CDR1 SGHNT and CDR2 YENEEA. The CDR3 DNA reads TGTGCCAGCAGCATAACTTATAATTCACCCCTCCACTTT. Encoded protein: CASSITYNSPLHF.

The chain recombines TRBV10-3 with TRBJ2-7; unclear D gene. The V gene's germline CDR1 is ENHRY and CDR2 SYGVKD. The V gene lost 3 bases and the J gene lost 3 bases, with 9 bases spanning the gap. The CDR3 covers 13 residues. The CDR3 DNA reads as TGTGCCATCAGTGAAAATCGAATCTACGAGCAGTACTTC. Translated, it gives CAISENRIYEQYF.

The V call is TRBV15, the J call TRBJ2-1, with a possible D match to TRBD1 (6 bases). Trimming left V 5 bases short and J 7 bases short, with 24 bases between. Germline lookup yields CDR1 LNHNV and CDR2 YYDKDF (reference sequence). The CDR3 is 17 residues long. The CDR3 region is CATSVNRDSPGGNEQFF. The CDR3 DNA reads TGTGCCACCAGCGTAAACAGGGATTCCCCAGGCGGGAATGAGCAGTTCTTC. The full variable domain, its missing parts supplied by reference TRBV15 and TRBJ2-1, is DAMVIQNPRYQVTQFGKPVTLSCSQTLNHNVMYWYQQKSSQAPKLLFHYYDKDFNNEADTPDNFQSRRPNTSFCFLDIRSPGLGDTAMYLCATSVNRDSPGGNEQFFGPGTRLTVL.

This rearrangement joins TRBV11-2 to TRBJ2-4; TRBD1 matches 10 bases. This CDR3 has 15 amino acids. Germline V CDR1 and CDR2: SGHAT, FQNNGV. Trimming removed 5 bases from V and 6 bases from J; junction bases left unmatched: 7. CDR3 sequence reads: CASSPFRTGGNIQYF. The CDR3 region has the DNA TGTGCCAGCAGCCCATTCCGGACAGGGGGAAACATTCAGTACTTC.

V usage is TRBV13 and J usage is TRBJ2-1, with 13 bases fitting TRBD2. Germline CDR1 and CDR2: PRHDT and FYEKMQ (reference sequence). There are 18 residues in the CDR3. The J segment lost 4 bases and the V segment lost 4 bases, leaving 10 bases of the junction unmatched. The CDR3 region has the DNA TGTGCCAGCAGCTCGCCCACGGGGACTAGCGGGACTTACAATGAGCAGTTCTTC. Its protein product is CASSSPTGTSGTYNEQFF.

This chain joins TRBV2 and TRBJ2-3, with 9 positions matching TRBD1. The J segment lost 0 bases and the V segment lost 3 bases, leaving 1 base of the junction unmatched. The germline V gene encodes CDR1 SNHLY and CDR2 FYNNEI. The CDR3 extends over 15 amino acids. In DNA form, the CDR3 reads TGTGCCAGCAGTGAGACAGGGGGGAGCACAGATACGCAGTATTTT. Protein product: CASSETGGSTDTQYF.

There are a few counts of this clone. The gene calls are TRBV19 and TRBJ2-7; maybe TRBD2 (5 bases). Looked up from germline, CDR1 is LNHDA and CDR2 is SQIVND (reference sequence). V dropped 10 bases and J dropped 0 bases, with 16 bases sitting between them. CDR3 length: 14 residues. The CDR3 is CATTKDWNSYEQYF. DNA for the CDR3: TGTGCCACAACAAAGGACTGGAACTCCTACGAGCAGTACTTC.

The rearrangement uses TRBV5-6 and TRBJ1-6; D may be TRBD1 (5 bases). V lost 4 bases and J 10 bases, leaving 12 bases between the germline ends. The V gene's germline CDR1 is SGHDT and CDR2 YYEEEE. The CDR3 runs to 13 residues. The CDR3 nucleotides are TGTGCCAGCAGCCCTCCGGCAGGGTCACCCCTCCACTTT. Translating gives CASSPPAGSPLHF. Based on the CDR3 plus reference TRBV5-6 and TRBJ1-6, the full variable domain is DAGVTQSPTHLIKTRGQQVTLRCSPKSGHDTVSWYQQALGQGPQFIFQYYEEEERQRGNFPDRFSGHQFPNYSSELNVNALLLGDSALYLCASSPPAGSPLHFGNGTRLTVT.

This rearrangement joins TRBV5-1 to TRBJ1-5, with D perhaps TRBD1 (5 bases). V lost 0 bases, J lost 2 bases, and 9 bases lay in between. Germline loops: CDR1 SGHRS, CDR2 YFSETQ. CDR3 length equals 15 residues. CDR3 loop: CASSLGEGGNQPQHF. DNA of the CDR3: TGCGCCAGCAGCTTGGGGGAAGGGGGCAATCAGCCCCAGCATTTT.

This sequence joins TRBV11-2 and TRBJ2-5; D remains ambiguous. There are 12 residues in the CDR3. The V and J ends lost 1 base and 5 bases respectively, with 5 bases between them. CDR1 and CDR2 (germline): SGHAT, FQNNGV. As DNA, the CDR3 is TGTGCCAGCAGCTTAGTTGTTGAGACCCAGTACTTC. Translated, it gives CASSLVVETQYF.